Listed below are T cell receptor beta chains from one sample, sequenced in a study of shared clonotypes between healthy human individuals. This table comes from immunoSEQ multiplex PCR, and its TCRdb copy is limited to in-frame clones, with some not included. In the table there are around 1.6 million clones, 98% of which are singletons. Sequenced sample: naive CD4+ T cells sorted from blood. All receptors derive from a young man in good health. Both conserved end residues are part of each CDR3. The order of the fields is V gene, J gene, CDR3 length, clone size, CDR3 protein. Rows give clone size only sometimes, using once, few, many, or a class for an expanded clone.

V gene: TRBV28
J gene: TRBJ2-7
CDR3 length: 13
clone size: -
CDR3 protein: CASNRIVAYEQYF

V gene: TRBV20-1
J gene: TRBJ1-4
CDR3 length: 11
clone size: once
CDR3 protein: CSATTRGVLFF

V gene: TRBV7-8
J gene: TRBJ1-1
CDR3 length: 13
clone size: -
CDR3 protein: CASSQLTGGEAFF

V gene: TRBV2
J gene: TRBJ2-1
CDR3 length: 17
clone size: -
CDR3 protein: CASPHQKATTGDNEQFF

V gene: TRBV10-1
J gene: TRBJ2-2
CDR3 length: 15
clone size: -
CDR3 protein: CASSDGGLYTGELFF

V gene: TRBV18
J gene: TRBJ2-5
CDR3 length: 15
clone size: -
CDR3 protein: CASSHQDSRQETQYF

V gene: TRBV9
J gene: TRBJ2-4
CDR3 length: 17
clone size: -
CDR3 protein: CASSVGTSGRSKNIQYF

V gene: TRBV28
J gene: TRBJ1-3
CDR3 length: 12
clone size: -
CDR3 protein: CASSIPGNTIYF

V gene: TRBV7-2
J gene: TRBJ2-3
CDR3 length: 15
clone size: -
CDR3 protein: CASSFYTAGTDTQYF

V gene: TRBV11-2
J gene: TRBJ2-1
CDR3 length: 15
clone size: -
CDR3 protein: CASRLAGAPYNEQFF

V gene: TRBV9
J gene: TRBJ2-1
CDR3 length: 15
clone size: -
CDR3 protein: CASSGSGRAYNEQFF

V gene: TRBV5-1
J gene: TRBJ2-2
CDR3 length: 16
clone size: -
CDR3 protein: CASSRSSGPNTGELFF

V gene: TRBV28
J gene: TRBJ2-1
CDR3 length: 16
clone size: -
CDR3 protein: CASSPGTSGNLKEQFF

V gene: TRBV27
J gene: TRBJ2-7
CDR3 length: 17
clone size: -
CDR3 protein: CASSLPSGTAHSYEQYF

V gene: TRBV11-2
J gene: TRBJ2-1
CDR3 length: 15
clone size: -
CDR3 protein: CASSLSSGSYNEQFF

V gene: TRBV5-1
J gene: TRBJ2-1
CDR3 length: 15
clone size: once
CDR3 protein: CASSWGLPDSNEQFF

V gene: TRBV19
J gene: TRBJ2-7
CDR3 length: 16
clone size: -
CDR3 protein: CASSKPWRDGSYEQYF

V gene: TRBV5-1
J gene: TRBJ2-2
CDR3 length: 15
clone size: -
CDR3 protein: CASGTWSANTGELFF

V gene: TRBV7-7
J gene: TRBJ2-5
CDR3 length: 17
clone size: once
CDR3 protein: CASSFLAGFQRVETQYF

V gene: TRBV5-4
J gene: TRBJ2-5
CDR3 length: 13
clone size: -
CDR3 protein: CASSSDLQETQYF

V gene: TRBV18
J gene: TRBJ2-2
CDR3 length: 16
clone size: -
CDR3 protein: CASSQETSGDTGELFF

V gene: TRBV18
J gene: TRBJ2-5
CDR3 length: 15
clone size: -
CDR3 protein: CASSPGTSGPETQYF

V gene: TRBV7-2
J gene: TRBJ1-1
CDR3 length: 12
clone size: -
CDR3 protein: CASSFLGTEAFF

V gene: TRBV5-4
J gene: TRBJ1-4
CDR3 length: 14
clone size: -
CDR3 protein: CASSLSGAGEKLFF

V gene: TRBV5-5
J gene: TRBJ2-7
CDR3 length: 14
clone size: -
CDR3 protein: CASSLGQGIYEQYF

V gene: TRBV7-9
J gene: TRBJ2-7
CDR3 length: 17
clone size: once
CDR3 protein: CASSLGGRQLLSYEQYF

V gene: TRBV6-5
J gene: TRBJ2-1
CDR3 length: 13
clone size: -
CDR3 protein: CASSYALQGEQFF

V gene: TRBV5-4
J gene: TRBJ1-4
CDR3 length: 16
clone size: -
CDR3 protein: CASSLDPSPEGEKLFF

V gene: TRBV10-3
J gene: TRBJ2-6
CDR3 length: 19
clone size: -
CDR3 protein: CAISGGGTGSSSGANVLTF

V gene: TRBV19
J gene: TRBJ2-3
CDR3 length: 15
clone size: -
CDR3 protein: CASSQLAGGLDTQYF

V gene: TRBV28
J gene: TRBJ2-1
CDR3 length: 17
clone size: -
CDR3 protein: CASRSIRLAGTYNEQFF